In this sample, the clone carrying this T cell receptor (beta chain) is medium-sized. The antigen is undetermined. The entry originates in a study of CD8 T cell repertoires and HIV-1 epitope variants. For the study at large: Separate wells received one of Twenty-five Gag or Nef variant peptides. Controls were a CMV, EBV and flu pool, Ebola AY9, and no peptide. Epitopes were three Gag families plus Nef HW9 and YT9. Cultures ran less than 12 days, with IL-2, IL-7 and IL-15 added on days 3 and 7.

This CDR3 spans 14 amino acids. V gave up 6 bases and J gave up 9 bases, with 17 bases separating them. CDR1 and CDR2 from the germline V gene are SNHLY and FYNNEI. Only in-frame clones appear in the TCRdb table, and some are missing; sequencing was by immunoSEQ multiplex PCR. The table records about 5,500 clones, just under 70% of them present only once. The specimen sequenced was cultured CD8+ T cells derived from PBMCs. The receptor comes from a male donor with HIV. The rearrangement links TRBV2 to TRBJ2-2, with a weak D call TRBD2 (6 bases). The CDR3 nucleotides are TGTGCCAGCAGCACCGGGACTGGCTCCTGGGAGCTGTTTTTT. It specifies CASSTGTGSWELFF.